These 3 T cell receptor beta chains share one sample of origin, sequenced in a study of blood T cell repertoires in COVID-19. Method: immunoSEQ multiplex PCR; TCRdb's copy keeps in-frame clones and lacks some. The sample shows 310,000 or so clones, about 86% of them seen only once. The sequencing sample was made of peripheral blood. Receptor source: a woman aged 25-40 years who had recovered from COVID-19.

V usage is TRBV2 and J usage is TRBJ2-2; the D is unclear. Germline CDR1 SNHLY, CDR2 FYNNEI. The CDR3 extends over 15 amino acids. V lost 4 bases to trimming and J lost 1 base, with 10 bases between them. CDR3 loop: CASSARNRNTGELFF. The CDR3 region has the DNA TGTGCCAGCAGTGCAAGAAACAGGAACACCGGGGAGCTGTTTTTT.

This clone appeared once. This chain connects TRBV20-1 to TRBJ1-5; possibly TRBD1 for D (5 bases). Germline lookup yields CDR1 DFQATT and CDR2 SNEGSKA (reference sequence). Trimming left V 3 bases short and J 4 bases short, with 10 bases between. The CDR3 loop spans 13 amino acids. The CDR3 sequence is CSASGGGNQPQHF. The CDR3 coding sequence is TGCAGTGCTAGTGGGGGGGGGAATCAGCCCCAGCATTTT.

The chain uses TRBV27 and TRBJ2-4, with D possibly TRBD2 on 6 matching bases. Germline V gene lookup returns CDR1 MNHEY and CDR2 SMNVEV (reference sequence). This CDR3 contains 14 residues. This CDR3 reads CADWGVGAKNIQYF. DNA of the CDR3: TGTGCAGATTGGGGGGTTGGAGCCAAAAACATTCAGTACTTC.